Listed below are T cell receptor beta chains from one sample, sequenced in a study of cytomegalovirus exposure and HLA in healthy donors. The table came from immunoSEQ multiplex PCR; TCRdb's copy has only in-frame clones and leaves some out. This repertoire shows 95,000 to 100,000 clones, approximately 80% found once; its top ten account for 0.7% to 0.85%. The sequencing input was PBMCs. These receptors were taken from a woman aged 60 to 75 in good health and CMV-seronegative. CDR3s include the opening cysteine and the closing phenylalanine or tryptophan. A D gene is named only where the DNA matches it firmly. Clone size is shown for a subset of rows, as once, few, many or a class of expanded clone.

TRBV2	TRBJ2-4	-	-	CASTRGPEDIQYF	TGTGCCAGCACCAGGGGCCCGGAGGACATTCAGTACTTC
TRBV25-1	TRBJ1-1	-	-	CASSRTARNTEAFF	TGTGCCAGCAGTCGGACAGCCAGGAACACTGAAGCTTTCTTT
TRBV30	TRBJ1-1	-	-	CACSRGFAEAFF	TGTGCCTGCTCGAGGGGGTTCGCTGAAGCTTTCTTT
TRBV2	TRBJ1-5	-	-	CASSEGQLQEPQHF	TGTGCCAGCAGTGAGGGGCAGCTCCAAGAGCCCCAGCATTTT
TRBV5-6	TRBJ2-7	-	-	CASRSGIYEQYF	TGTGCCAGCAGGTCAGGGATCTACGAGCAGTACTTC
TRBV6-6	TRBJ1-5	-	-	CASSYSPHSNQPQHF	TGTGCCAGCAGTTATTCCCCCCATAGCAATCAGCCCCAGCATTTT
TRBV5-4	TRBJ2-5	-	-	CASSLGRLEETQYF	TGTGCCAGCAGCTTGGGCCGGTTGGAAGAGACCCAGTACTTC
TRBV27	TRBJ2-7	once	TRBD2	CASSLSTLGATSGRYEQYF	TGTGCCAGCAGTTTATCCACTCTGGGAGCGACTAGCGGGAGGTACGAGCAGTACTTC
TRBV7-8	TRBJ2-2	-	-	CASSLVINTGELFF	TGTGCCAGCAGCTTAGTTATTAACACCGGGGAGCTGTTTTTT
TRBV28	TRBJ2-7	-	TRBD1	CASSLGQGRNEQYF	TGTGCCAGCAGTTTGGGACAGGGTCGTAACGAGCAGTACTTC
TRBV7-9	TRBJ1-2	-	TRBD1	CASSLDGTVYGYTF	TGTGCCAGCAGCTTAGACGGGACAGTCTATGGCTACACCTTC
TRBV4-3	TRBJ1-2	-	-	CASSQDRARFNYGYTF	TGCGCCAGCAGCCAAGATCGCGCCAGGTTTAACTATGGCTACACCTTC
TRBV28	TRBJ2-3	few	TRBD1	CASSPTGDAQYF	TGTGCCAGCAGTCCGACAGGGGATGCGCAGTATTTT
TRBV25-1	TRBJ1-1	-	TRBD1	CASSGTGGDTEAFF	TGTGCCAGCAGTGGGACAGGGGGCGACACTGAAGCTTTCTTT
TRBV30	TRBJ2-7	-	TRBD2	CAWGTSVYEQYF	TGTGCCTGGGGGACTAGCGTCTACGAGCAGTACTTC
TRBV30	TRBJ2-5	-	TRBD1	CAWSVTTGRETQYF	TGTGCCTGGAGTGTAACGACAGGGAGAGAGACCCAGTACTTC
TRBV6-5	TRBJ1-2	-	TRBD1	CASSNPPGQGYGYTF	TGTGCCAGCAGTAACCCCCCGGGACAGGGTTATGGCTACACCTTC
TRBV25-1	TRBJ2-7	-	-	CASRVRDRGQREGSEQYF	TGTGCCAGCAGGGTCCGGGACAGGGGACAGCGGGAGGGCTCCGAGCAGTACTTC
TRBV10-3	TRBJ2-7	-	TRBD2	CAISRTGQLAGAYEQYF	TGTGCCATCAGCCGTACAGGGCAGCTAGCGGGGGCCTACGAGCAGTACTTC
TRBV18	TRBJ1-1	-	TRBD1	CASSPGTGRTDTEAFF	TGTGCCAGCTCACCAGGGACAGGCCGCACGGACACTGAAGCTTTCTTT
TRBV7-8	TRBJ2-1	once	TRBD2	CASSLAGGPYNEQFF	TGTGCCAGCAGCCTAGCGGGGGGACCCTACAATGAGCAGTTCTTC
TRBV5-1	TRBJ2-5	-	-	CASSLDVGGTQYF	TGCGCCAGCAGCTTGGATGTAGGAGGGACCCAGTACTTC
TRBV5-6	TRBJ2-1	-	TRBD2	CASSTGLAVNEQFF	TGTGCCAGCAGCACGGGACTAGCCGTCAATGAGCAGTTCTTC
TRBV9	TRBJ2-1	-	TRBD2	CASSAGASGRNEQFF	TGTGCCAGCAGCGCGGGGGCTAGCGGGAGGAATGAGCAGTTCTTC
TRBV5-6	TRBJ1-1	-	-	CASSSDSPNTEAFF	TGTGCCAGCAGCTCCGACAGTCCGAACACTGAAGCTTTCTTT
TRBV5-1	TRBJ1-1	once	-	CASSSLGTGLNTEAFF	TGCGCCAGCAGCTCCCTGGGAACAGGATTAAATACTGAAGCTTTCTTT
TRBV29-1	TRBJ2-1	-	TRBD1	CSVYRGMSYNEQFF	TGCAGCGTCTACAGGGGTATGTCCTACAATGAGCAGTTCTTC
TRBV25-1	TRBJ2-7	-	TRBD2	CASAPGWGEGYEQYF	TGTGCCAGCGCTCCCGGTTGGGGGGAGGGCTACGAGCAGTACTTC
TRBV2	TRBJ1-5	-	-	CASSVAGVNQPQHF	TGTGCCAGCAGTGTGGCAGGGGTCAATCAGCCCCAGCATTTT
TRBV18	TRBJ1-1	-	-	CASSRLAGINTEAFF	TGTGCCAGCTCACGGCTGGCGGGGATTAACACTGAAGCTTTCTTT
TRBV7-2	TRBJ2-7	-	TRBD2	CASSLDTGTSGSGNF	TGTGCCAGCAGCTTAGATACAGGGACTAGCGGGAGTGGTAACTTC
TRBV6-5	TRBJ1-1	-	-	CASSYEGSTEAFF	TGTGCCAGCAGTTACGAGGGTTCCACTGAAGCTTTCTTT
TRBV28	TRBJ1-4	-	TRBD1	CASRTAGTGDEKLFF	TGTGCCAGCAGGACCGCAGGGACAGGGGATGAAAAACTGTTTTTT
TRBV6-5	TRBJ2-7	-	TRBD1	CASRQDRGHYEQYF	TGTGCCAGCAGACAGGACAGGGGGCACTACGAGCAGTACTTC
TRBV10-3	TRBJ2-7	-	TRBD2	CAISQSGGQNEQYF	TGTGCCATCAGTCAAAGCGGGGGGCAGAACGAGCAGTACTTC
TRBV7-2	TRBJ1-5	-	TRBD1	CASSFRTGRDQPQHF	TGTGCCAGCAGCTTCAGGACAGGGAGGGATCAGCCCCAGCATTTT